This TCR beta chain was obtained from a study of cytomegalovirus exposure and HLA in healthy donors. The PCR contained 60 Vbeta and 13 Jbeta primers. Method: immunoSEQ multiplex PCR; TCRdb's copy keeps in-frame clones and lacks some. The sample holds 60,000 to 70,000 clones, around four fifths seen once. The study, taken as a whole, reports: Productive status was seen about 90% or about 30% of the time for most TCR beta V segments in an earlier analysis.

CDR3 length: 17 residues. Deletions cut 4 bases from V and 4 bases from J, with 22 bases between. Germline-derived CDR1 and CDR2 are SGHAT and FQNNGV. Turning to this clone: Its target is unknown.

The chain joins TRBV11-2 to TRBJ1-1; TRBD1 might be the D (6 bases). The sequence came from a male donor in good health and CMV-seropositive. The sample was PBMCs. The CDR3 loop is CASSYLTGQSWSTEAFF. CDR3 coding DNA: TGTGCCAGCAGCTACCTGACAGGTCAAAGCTGGAGCACTGAAGCTTTCTTT.